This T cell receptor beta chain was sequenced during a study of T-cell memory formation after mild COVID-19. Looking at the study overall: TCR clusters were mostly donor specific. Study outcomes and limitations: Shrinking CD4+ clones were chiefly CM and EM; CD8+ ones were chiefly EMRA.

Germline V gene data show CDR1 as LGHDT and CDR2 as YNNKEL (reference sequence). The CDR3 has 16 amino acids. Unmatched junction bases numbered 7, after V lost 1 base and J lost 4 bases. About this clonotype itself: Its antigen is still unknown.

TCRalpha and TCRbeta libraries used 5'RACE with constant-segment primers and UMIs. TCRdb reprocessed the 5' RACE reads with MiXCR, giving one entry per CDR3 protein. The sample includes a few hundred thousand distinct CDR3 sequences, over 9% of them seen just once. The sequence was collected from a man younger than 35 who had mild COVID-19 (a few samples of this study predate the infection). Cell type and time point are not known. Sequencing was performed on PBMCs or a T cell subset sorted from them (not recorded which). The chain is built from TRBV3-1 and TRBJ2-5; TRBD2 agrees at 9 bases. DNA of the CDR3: TGTGCCAGCAGCCAAGGGGCGGGACTAGCAGGAGAGACCCAGTACTTC. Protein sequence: CASSQGAGLAGETQYF.